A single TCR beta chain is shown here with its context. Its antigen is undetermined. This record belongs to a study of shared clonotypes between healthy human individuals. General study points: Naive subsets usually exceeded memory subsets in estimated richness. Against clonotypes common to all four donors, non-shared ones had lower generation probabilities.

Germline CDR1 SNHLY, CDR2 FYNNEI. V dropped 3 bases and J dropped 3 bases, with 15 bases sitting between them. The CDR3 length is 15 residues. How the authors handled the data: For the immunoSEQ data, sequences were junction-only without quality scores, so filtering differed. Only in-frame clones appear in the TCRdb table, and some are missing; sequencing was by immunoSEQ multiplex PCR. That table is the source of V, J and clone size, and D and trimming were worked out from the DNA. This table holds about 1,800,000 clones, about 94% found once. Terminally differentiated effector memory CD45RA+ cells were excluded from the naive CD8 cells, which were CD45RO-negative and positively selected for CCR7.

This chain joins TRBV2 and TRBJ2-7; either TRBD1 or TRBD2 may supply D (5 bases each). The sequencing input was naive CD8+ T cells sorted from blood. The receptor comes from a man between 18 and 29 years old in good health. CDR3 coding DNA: TGTGCCAGCAGTGAGGGGCAGGCGAGGGGCTACGAGCAGTACTTC. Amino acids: CASSEGQARGYEQYF. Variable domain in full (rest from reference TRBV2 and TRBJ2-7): EPEVTQTPSHQVTQMGQEVILRCVPISNHLYFYWYRQILGQKVEFLVSFYNNEISEKSEIFDDQFSVERPDGSNFTLKIRSTKLEDSAMYFCASSEGQARGYEQYFGPGTRLTVT.